This T cell receptor beta chain was sequenced during a study of shared T cell receptors in the human thymus. Using immunoSEQ multiplex PCR, the repertoire was profiled, and TCRdb retains in-frame clones only, with some absent. The sample lists under 700,000 clones, around 78% occurring once. The sample was also linked to a second study, of human thymus T cells.

The sequence was collected from a boy younger than two with a congenital heart defect. Sequencing was carried out using thymocytes.

The CDR3 loop is CASSLREASYEQYF. CDR3 nucleotide sequence: TGTGCCAGCAGTCTGCGGGAGGCCTCCTACGAGCAGTACTTC. The chain joins TRBV28 to TRBJ2-7; TRBD2 aligns across 8 bases. J was trimmed by 0 bases and V by 5 bases; bases with no gene match: 3. Germline V lookup: CDR1 MDHEN, CDR2 SYDVKM. The CDR3 has 14 residues.